Following are 31 T cell receptor beta chains from one sample sequenced in a study of beta chain features in type 1 diabetes. cDNA synthesis used the whole RNA isolate, giving expressed TCRB sequences. Sequenced by immunoSEQ multiplex PCR; TCRdb stores in-frame clones only, minus some. Of roughly 170,000 clones in the sample, less than 15% are singletons; the top ten hold 0.62%. Specimen: central memory CD4+ T cells from blood. The receptors shown here come from a woman aged 18-35 years in good health.

This clone turned up a few times. V is TRBV28 and J is TRBJ2-1, with TRBD2 identical over 12 bases. There are 16 residues in the CDR3. V was clipped by 4 bases and J by 8 bases; unmatched bases: 9. CDR1 MDHEN and CDR2 SYDVKM come from the germline V gene. The CDR3 reads CASSSRLAGARYEQFF. The CDR3 coding sequence is TGTGCCAGCAGTTCCCGACTAGCGGGAGCAAGGTATGAGCAGTTCTTC. Full variable domain (missing parts from reference TRBV28 and TRBJ2-1): DVKVTQSSRYLVKRTGEKVFLECVQDMDHENMFWYRQDPGLGLRLIYFSYDVKMKEKGDIPEGYSVSREKKERFSLILESASTNQTSMYLCASSSRLAGARYEQFFGPGTRLTVL.

The V gene is TRBV7-2, the J gene TRBJ2-1; a weak D match, TRBD2 (6 bases). Germline V gives CDR1 SGHTA, CDR2 FQGNSA. The V and J ends lost 2 bases and 7 bases respectively, with 12 bases between them. The CDR3 has 14 residues. In nucleotides, the CDR3 is TGTGCCAGCAGCTTAATCGGGAGTCGGAATGAGCAGTTCTTC. Protein sequence: CASSLIGSRNEQFF.

The CDR3 nucleotides are TGTGCCAGCAGCCCGACCCTAAGCGGCGGACCCAGGGGGCAGTTCTTC. Protein product: CASSPTLSGGPRGQFF. The chain employs TRBV7-2 and TRBJ2-1; D perhaps matches TRBD1 (6 bases). Trimming removed 5 bases at V and 12 bases at J, with 26 bases between. The CDR3 is 16 residues long. Per germline, CDR1 SGHTA and CDR2 FQGNSA.

The chain links TRBV2 to TRBJ1-4, with D possibly TRBD1 on 6 matching bases. CDR3 size: 14 residues. V was cut by 2 bases and J by 8 bases, with 12 bases left in between. Germline V gene lookup returns CDR1 SNHLY and CDR2 FYNNEI. CDR3 nucleotides: TGTGCCAGCAGTGAATACAGGGAGGGGGAAAAACTGTTTTTT. It encodes CASSEYREGEKLFF. The whole variable domain, filled in from reference TRBV2 and TRBJ1-4, reads EPEVTQTPSHQVTQMGQEVILRCVPISNHLYFYWYRQILGQKVEFLVSFYNNEISEKSEIFDDQFSVERPDGSNFTLKIRSTKLEDSAMYFCASSEYREGEKLFFGSGTQLSVL.

The chain uses TRBV6-5 and TRBJ2-7; D is uncertain. Trimming shortened V by 5 bases and J by 6 bases, and 17 bases separated the two germline ends. Germline V gene lookup returns CDR1 MNHEY and CDR2 SVGAGI. The CDR3 contains 14 residues. CDR3: CASSNGGSLSEQYF. The CDR3, as DNA: TGTGCCAGCAGTAATGGCGGCAGTCTGAGCGAGCAGTACTTC.

The V and J genes are TRBV23-1 and TRBJ1-5; 8 bases match TRBD1. TRBV23-1 is classed as an ORF, of uncertain function. The length of the CDR3 is 16 residues. Trimming took 0 bases from V and 5 from J; bases not matched to a gene: 6. CDR3 sequence reads: CASSQSAQGVDQPQHF. The CDR3 DNA sequence: TGCGCCAGCAGTCAATCAGCACAGGGGGTGGATCAGCCCCAGCATTTT.

This chain links TRBV27 with TRBJ2-7, with TRBD1 matching over 9 bases. The CDR3 extends over 15 amino acids. Losses at the gene ends were 4 bases for V and 8 bases for J; bases not matched to a gene: 12. Germline assignment: CDR1 MNHEY and CDR2 SMNVEV (reference sequence). DNA of the CDR3: TGTGCCAGCAGTTCGGTGGGACAGGGAGGGGTACAGCAGTACTTC. Translation: CASSSVGQGGVQQYF.

This clone has just a few counts. The CDR3 loop is CSAGGGVFGQFF. Here the CDR3 DNA reads TGCAGCGCCGGAGGGGGGGTCTTTGGGCAGTTCTTC. The rearrangement links TRBV29-1 to TRBJ2-1; the D gene is possibly TRBD2 (7 bases). Per germline, CDR1 SQVTM and CDR2 ANQGSEA. The V end was cut by 7 bases, the J end by 12 bases, with 19 bases between. The CDR3 contains 12 residues.

The chain has TRBV7-2 and TRBJ2-3; D not certain. The V end was cut by 3 bases, the J end by 0 bases, with 7 bases between. Germline CDR1 reads SGHTA; CDR2 reads FQGNSA. The CDR3 consists of 14 residues. The CDR3 loop is CASSLYLSTDTQYF. In DNA form, the CDR3 reads TGTGCCAGCAGCTTGTACCTAAGCACAGATACGCAGTATTTT.

V and J are TRBV29-1 and TRBJ1-2; TRBD1 agrees at 7 bases. CDR1 and CDR2 from the germline V gene are SQVTM and ANQGSEA. The CDR3 length is 13 residues. Trimming cost V 1 base and J 2 bases; bases outside gene matches: 1. CDR3 amino acids: CSVEGDRNYGYTF. In DNA form, the CDR3 reads TGCAGCGTTGAAGGGGACAGAAACTATGGCTACACCTTC.

This clone was observed a handful of times. This chain joins TRBV23-1 and TRBJ2-1; 12 nucleotides agree with TRBD2. TRBV23-1 is known as an ORF, though its function is uncertain. CDR3 length: 17 residues. V dropped 2 bases and J dropped 2; count of bases not matched to a gene: 4. CDR3 sequence: CASSQPTSGSTYNEQFF. CDR3 sequence (DNA): TGCGCCAGCAGTCAACCGACTAGCGGGAGTACCTACAATGAGCAGTTCTTC.

This chain joins TRBV11-2 and TRBJ1-5; D unresolved. V was cut by 2 bases and J by 0 bases, with 8 bases left in between. The CDR3 is made up of 15 amino acids. Germline V CDR1 and CDR2: SGHAT, FQNNGV. The CDR3, as DNA: TGTGCCAGCAGCTTAAATACTTATAGCAATCAGCCCCAGCATTTT. Translated, it gives CASSLNTYSNQPQHF.

This clone was counted only a few times. This chain links TRBV29-1 with TRBJ2-2; D is unclear. The CDR3 consists of 13 residues. V was clipped by 7 bases and J by 5 bases, with 14 bases between them. The germline V gene has CDR1 SQVTM and CDR2 ANQGSEA. The CDR3: CSAAPQITGELFF. The CDR3 DNA reads as TGCAGCGCCGCGCCACAGATTACCGGGGAGCTGTTTTTT.

This clone was picked up a small number of times. V and J are TRBV30 and TRBJ2-1, with TRBD2 matching 9 bases. Germline CDR1 and CDR2: GTSNPN and SVGIG (reference sequence). The CDR3 loop spans 17 amino acids. The CDR3 region has the DNA TGTGCTGCCTCCAGGGATTTCCTAGCGGGAAGTAAAAATGAGCAGTTCTTC. Translation: CAASRDFLAGSKNEQFF.

In its sample, this clone was seen many times. The chain is built from TRBV7-9 and TRBJ2-3; D gene ambiguous. V was shortened by 3 bases and J by 4 bases, with 11 bases between the two germline ends. CDR1 is SEHNR and CDR2 is FQNEAQ in the germline V gene (reference sequence). The CDR3 covers 14 residues. CDR3 in amino acids: CASSLRLESDTQYF. CDR3 in DNA: TGTGCCAGCAGCTTGCGCCTTGAGTCAGATACGCAGTATTTT.

V usage is TRBV7-3 and J usage is TRBJ2-1, with TRBD2 identical over 8 bases. The germline CDR1 and CDR2 sequences are SGHTA and FQGTGA. Germline trimming cut 0 bases from V and 6 bases from J; bases unmatched to any gene: 7. The CDR3 has 16 amino acids. The CDR3 nucleotides read TGTGCCAGCAGCTTAACTCTCGCGGGAGGAAGCAATGAGCAGTTCTTC. Its protein product is CASSLTLAGGSNEQFF. Full variable domain (rest looked up from reference TRBV7-3 and TRBJ2-1): GAGVSQTPSNKVTEKGKYVELRCDPISGHTALYWYRQSLGQGPEFLIYFQGTGAADDSGLPNDRFFAVRPEGSVSTLKIQRTERGDSAVYLCASSLTLAGGSNEQFFGPGTRLTVL.

The chain combines TRBV10-3 with TRBJ2-6, with D perhaps TRBD2 (6 bases). Germline V CDR1 and CDR2: ENHRY, SYGVKD. This CDR3 has 18 residues. V was trimmed by 1 base and J by 0 bases, leaving 13 bases between them. The chain's CDR3 is CAISELGGTASGANVLTF. Here the CDR3 DNA reads TGTGCCATCAGTGAGTTGGGCGGGACGGCCTCTGGGGCCAACGTCCTGACTTTC.

The J gene is TRBJ2-1, the V gene TRBV5-6, with TRBD2 identical over 7 bases. Germline trimming cut 4 bases from V and 8 bases from J; bases unmatched to any gene: 12. Germline CDR1 SGHDT, CDR2 YYEEEE. The CDR3 is made up of 15 amino acids. The CDR3 DNA reads as TGTGCCAGCAGCATCGGACTAGTCGGAGGGGATGAGCAGTTCTTC. Translating gives CASSIGLVGGDEQFF.

This clone has just a few counts. This chain connects TRBV6-1 to TRBJ2-7; D perhaps matches TRBD1 (6 bases). Trimming removed 2 bases at V and 2 bases at J, with 16 bases between. CDR3 length equals 16 residues. Germline assignment: CDR1 MNHNS and CDR2 SASEGT. The CDR3 coding sequence is TGTGCCAGCAGTGAATTTGGGACAAGGCCTGCCTACGAGCAGTACTTC. It codes for CASSEFGTRPAYEQYF.

The gene calls are TRBV4-3 and TRBJ2-5; possible D gene TRBD2, 5 bases. The CDR3 contains 16 residues. V dropped 0 bases and J dropped 5 bases, with 16 bases sitting between them. CDR1 is LGHNA and CDR2 is YSLEER in the germline V gene. The CDR3 DNA reads TGCGCCAGCAGCCAAGATCTTGGGCTAGCCGCGGAGACCCAGTACTTC. This translates into CASSQDLGLAAETQYF.

The table lists this clone with a few counts. The chain carries TRBV28 and TRBJ1-2; perhaps TRBD1 as D (6 bases). Trimming cost V 5 bases and J 7 bases, with 14 bases left between them. CDR1 and CDR2 from the germline V gene are MDHEN and SYDVKM. The CDR3 length is 13 residues. In nucleotides, the CDR3 is TGTGCCAGCAGTCCAAGACAGGTCGCTGGCTACACCTTC. Its protein product is CASSPRQVAGYTF.

As for this clone: Other DNA sequences in this sample translate to the same CDR3. The chain uses TRBV5-1 and TRBJ2-5; 7 nucleotides align to TRBD1. Germline assignment: CDR1 SGHRS and CDR2 YFSETQ. This CDR3 contains 14 residues. With 0 bases clipped from V and 2 bases from J, the junction kept 1 base outside the gene matches. The CDR3 sequence: CASSLAGQQETQYF. The CDR3 DNA reads as TGCGCCAGCAGCTTGGCGGGACAGCAAGAGACCCAGTACTTC. Full variable domain (outside the CDR3, taken from reference TRBV5-1 and TRBJ2-5): KAGVTQTPRYLIKTRGQQVTLSCSPISGHRSVSWYQQTPGQGLQFLFEYFSETQRNKGNFPGRFSGRQFSNSRSEMNVSTLELGDSALYLCASSLAGQQETQYFGPGTRLLVL.

The CDR3 sequence: CASSRGGLAGSTYNEQFF. CDR3 bases: TGTGCCAGTAGTCGGGGTGGACTAGCGGGGTCAACATACAATGAGCAGTTCTTC. The chain carries TRBV19 and TRBJ2-1; 12 bases are a match to TRBD2. The CDR3 sequence is 18 residues long. The V and J ends lost 5 bases and 4 bases, in that order; junction bases with no gene match: 12. The V gene's germline CDR1 is LNHDA and CDR2 SQIVND (reference sequence).

The rearrangement uses TRBV5-1 and TRBJ2-2, with 14 nucleotides matching TRBD2. The germline V gene encodes CDR1 SGHRS and CDR2 YFSETQ. J gave up 4 bases and V 2 bases, and 1 base lay outside the gene matches. This CDR3 region has 16 residues. This chain's CDR3 is CASSFGLAGGTGELFF. The CDR3 region has the DNA TGCGCCAGCAGCTTCGGACTAGCGGGAGGCACCGGGGAGCTGTTTTTT.

This clone was picked up a small number of times. The V call is TRBV30, the J call TRBJ1-5; 8 bases agree with TRBD1. CDR1 is GTSNPN, CDR2 SVGIG, per germline (reference sequence). The V and J ends lost 1 base and 3 bases, in that order; junction bases with no gene match: 8. This CDR3 has 16 residues. The CDR3 region is CAWSARGQWVNQPQHF. The CDR3 nucleotides read TGTGCCTGGAGTGCCAGGGGGCAGTGGGTCAATCAGCCCCAGCATTTT.

The chain combines TRBV4-1 with TRBJ1-5, with TRBD1 as a possible D gene (5 bases). The CDR3 has 14 amino acids. V was pared by 0 bases and J by 6 bases, with 9 bases between. Per the germline V gene, CDR1 is MGHRA and CDR2 is YSYEKL. The CDR3 DNA reads as TGCGCCAGCAGCCAAGATCATAGGGGTCAGCCCCAGCATTTT. This codes for CASSQDHRGQPQHF.

V gene TRBV2 combines with J gene TRBJ2-1; 10 bases map to TRBD2. The CDR3 totals 16 residues. The V gene's germline CDR1 is SNHLY and CDR2 FYNNEI. V was pared by 5 bases and J by 8 bases, with 12 bases of the junction left unmatched. The DNA for the CDR3 is TGTGCCAGCAGTTTTGAGCGGGGGGGTGCTGGCGATGAGCAGTTCTTC. This gives the protein CASSFERGGAGDEQFF.

The rearrangement uses TRBV28 and TRBJ1-1; possibly TRBD1 for D (5 bases). Per the germline V gene, CDR1 is MDHEN and CDR2 is SYDVKM. V was pared by 6 bases and J by 2 bases, with 16 bases between. CDR3 length equals 15 residues. The CDR3 loop reads CASSLPTDFNTEAFF. For the CDR3, the DNA is TGTGCCAGCAGCCTGCCGACAGATTTCAACACTGAAGCTTTCTTT.

The genes are TRBV2 and TRBJ1-5, with 7 bases lining up with TRBD1. Germline-derived CDR1 and CDR2 are SNHLY and FYNNEI. J was trimmed by 8 bases and V by 6 bases; bases with no gene match: 4. The CDR3 totals 12 residues. CDR3 bases: TGTGCCAGCAGCTACAGGGGAGAGCCCCAGCATTTT. Its translation is CASSYRGEPQHF.

The genes are TRBV10-3 and TRBJ2-4; 8 bases are shared with TRBD2. This CDR3 is 19 amino acids long. The J segment lost 6 bases and the V segment lost 4 bases, leaving 20 bases of the junction unmatched. Germline loops: CDR1 ENHRY, CDR2 SYGVKD. CDR3 sequence reads: CAISVSGGGVVGEGNIQYF. Written as DNA, the CDR3 is TGTGCCATCAGTGTCTCGGGAGGGGGAGTCGTGGGTGAGGGAAACATTCAGTACTTC.

This clone was detected only a few times. The chain has TRBV30 and TRBJ1-1, with D possibly TRBD1 on 6 matching bases. The V end was cut by 4 bases, the J end by 0 bases, with 15 bases between. CDR1 and CDR2 (germline): GTSNPN, SVGIG (reference sequence). This CDR3 spans 15 amino acids. The CDR3 loop is CAWTSLTGMNTEAFF. CDR3 bases: TGTGCCTGGACATCTCTGACAGGTATGAACACTGAAGCTTTCTTT.